This entry is about one T cell receptor beta chain. Its specificity is unknown. Here immunoSEQ multiplex PCR was the method, and the copy in TCRdb shows in-frame clones only, minus some. The table has about 98,000 clones, almost 90% seen once. CDR1 and CDR2 (germline): SGHRS, YFSETQ. The CDR3 loop spans 13 amino acids. J gave up 5 bases and V 5 bases, and 3 bases lay outside the gene matches. The study treated chemo-refractory metastatic non-small-cell lung cancer patients with focal radiation plus ipilimumab CTLA-4 blockade. The data derive from a study of radiotherapy plus CTLA-4 blockade in lung cancer. Study-wide background: Disease control was present in roughly 29% of patients, and objective responses in around 18%. The study's findings and limits: Reported findings show early blood T cell clone dynamics, with interferon-beta, best predicted response. In blood, TCR clones derived from the tumor expanded after radiotherapy plus ipilimumab.

V gene TRBV5-1 combines with J gene TRBJ2-3; 9 bases match TRBD1. The sequence was collected from a human donor with non-small cell lung cancer that progressed on radiotherapy plus ipilimumab. The sample consisted of peripheral blood, taken from a patient treated with radiotherapy plus ipilimumab. CDR3 coding DNA: TGCGCCAGCAGTAACAGGGGGCGAGATACGCAGTATTTT. The encoded protein is CASSNRGRDTQYF.